This is a list of T cell receptor beta chains from one sample in a study of control samples from healthy donors and cancer patients. The method was immunoSEQ multiplex PCR; TCRdb's version includes in-frame clones alone and lacks a portion of them. Seen here are 150,000 to 200,000 clones, about nine tenths observed once, and the top ten hold over 1.2%. Sequenced: blood. The source of these receptors is a woman younger than 45 in good health. Both conserved end residues are part of each CDR3. D genes are given only for firm matches. Expanded clones are given a class, and other clones once, few, many or no size at all.

v_gene	d_gene	j_gene	abundance	CDR3aa	CDR3nt
TRBV30	.	TRBJ1-5	.	CAWSVQLSNQPQHF	TGTGCCTGGAGTGTACAGCTTAGCAATCAGCCCCAGCATTTT
TRBV2	TRBD1	TRBJ1-1	.	CASRTHRGPDTEAFF	TGTGCCAGCAGAACACACAGGGGACCGGACACTGAAGCTTTCTTT
TRBV19	.	TRBJ1-5	.	CASSRQGVNQPQHF	TGTGCCAGTAGTAGGCAGGGTGTCAATCAGCCCCAGCATTTT
TRBV27	TRBD1	TRBJ2-1	.	CASSEGGTGFNEQFF	TGTGCCAGCAGTGAGGGGGGGACAGGGTTTAATGAGCAGTTCTTC
TRBV6-5	.	TRBJ1-2	few	CASSYGGNYGYTF	TGTGCCAGCAGTTACGGGGGGAACTATGGCTACACCTTC
TRBV7-9	.	TRBJ1-5	.	CARLNQPQHF	TGTGCCAGACTTAATCAGCCCCAGCATTTT
TRBV3-1/TRBV3-2	TRBD1	TRBJ2-2	.	CASSQYWTGPGELFF	TGTGCCAGCAGCCAGTATTGGACAGGGCCCGGGGAGCTGTTTTTT
TRBV15	.	TRBJ1-3	.	CATSRDLGNTIYF	TGTGCCACCAGCAGAGACCTAGGAAACACCATATATTTT
TRBV18	.	TRBJ2-3	.	CASSSTGLVTDTQYF	TGTGCCAGCTCATCTACGGGACTCGTCACAGATACGCAGTATTTT
TRBV7-6	TRBD1	TRBJ2-7	.	CASSLGTGATYEQYF	TGTGCCAGCAGCTTAGGGACAGGGGCTACCTACGAGCAGTACTTC
TRBV4-2	TRBD1	TRBJ1-5	.	CASSHRGPNQPQHF	TGTGCCAGCAGCCACAGGGGGCCGAATCAGCCCCAGCATTTT
TRBV15	.	TRBJ2-7	.	CATSRVGETYEQYF	TGTGCCACCAGCAGAGTGGGGGAAACCTACGAGCAGTACTTC
TRBV24-1	.	TRBJ2-1	.	CATSLAGSYNEQFF	TGTGCCACCAGTCTAGCCGGCTCCTACAATGAGCAGTTCTTC
TRBV5-1	.	TRBJ1-1	few	CASSLGQGSPLNTEAFF	TGCGCCAGCAGCTTGGGGCAGGGGTCTCCGCTGAACACTGAAGCTTTCTTT
TRBV20-1	.	TRBJ1-6	.	CSASRGAVDNSPLHF	TGCAGTGCTAGTCGGGGGGCTGTAGATAATTCACCCCTCCACTTT
TRBV9	.	TRBJ1-4	.	CASSVVGAGNEKLFF	TGTGCCAGCAGCGTAGTTGGGGCGGGGAATGAAAAACTGTTTTTT
TRBV9	TRBD1	TRBJ1-2	.	CASSVAFGTGGGYTF	TGTGCCAGCAGCGTAGCATTTGGGACAGGGGGGGGCTACACCTTC
TRBV4-2	.	TRBJ1-2	.	CASSQEGSSSYGYTF	TGTGCCAGCAGCCAAGAAGGAAGTAGTAGCTATGGCTACACCTTC
TRBV2	.	TRBJ1-2	.	CASSEGYRNYGYTF	TGTGCCAGCAGTGAAGGTTACAGAAACTATGGCTACACCTTC
TRBV6-5	.	TRBJ1-6	.	CASSYRQPYNSPLHF	TGTGCCAGCAGTTATCGGCAGCCTTATAATTCACCCCTCCACTTT
TRBV24-1	.	TRBJ2-3	once	CATSDVTARTDTQYF	TGTGCCACCAGTGACGTGACAGCTCGCACAGATACGCAGTATTTT
TRBV11-1	TRBD2	TRBJ2-7	.	CASSFAGTSSYEQYF	TGTGCCAGCAGCTTCGCCGGGACTAGCTCCTACGAGCAGTACTTC
TRBV9	TRBD2	TRBJ2-1	.	CASSVAGGSSYNEQFF	TGTGCCAGCAGCGTAGCGGGGGGGAGCTCCTACAATGAGCAGTTCTTC
TRBV23-1	.	TRBJ1-1	.	CASCRDTEAFF	TGCGCCAGCTGCCGGGACACTGAAGCTTTCTTT
TRBV27	TRBD1	TRBJ2-7	.	CASRKGQGANEQYF	TGTGCCAGCAGAAAGGGACAGGGGGCGAACGAGCAGTACTTC
TRBV6-1	.	TRBJ2-1	once	CASSEAVEGYNEQFF	TGTGCCAGCAGTGAAGCGGTAGAGGGGTACAATGAGCAGTTCTTC
TRBV27	.	TRBJ2-5	.	CASSFQGGTQYF	TGTGCCAGCAGTTTCCAGGGAGGGACCCAGTACTTC
TRBV21-1	.	TRBJ1-4	.	CASTKGEGTNEKLFF	TGTGCCAGCACCAAGGGGGAGGGCACTAATGAAAAACTGTTTTTT
TRBV7-9	.	TRBJ2-3	few	CASSPADSTDTQYF	TGTGCCAGCAGCCCAGCGGACTCCACAGATACGCAGTATTTT
TRBV3-1/TRBV3-2	TRBD1	TRBJ1-3	.	CASSGRDRGYTIYF	TGTGCCAGCAGCGGCCGGGACAGGGGCTACACCATATATTTT
TRBV3-1/TRBV3-2	.	TRBJ2-1	.	CASSHIGGNEQFF	TGTGCCAGCAGCCACATAGGGGGGAATGAGCAGTTCTTC
TRBV5-1	.	TRBJ2-6	.	CASSHTGSGANVLTF	TGCGCCAGCAGCCACACAGGCTCTGGGGCCAACGTCCTGACTTTC
TRBV4-1	TRBD2	TRBJ2-7	.	CASSPIVGGRRDEQYF	TGCGCCAGCAGCCCGATCGTGGGCGGGAGGAGGGACGAGCAGTACTTC
TRBV7-3	TRBD2	TRBJ2-2	.	CASSSPGLATGELFF	TGTGCCAGCAGCTCGCCGGGACTAGCCACCGGGGAGCTGTTTTTT
TRBV21-1	.	TRBJ2-5	.	CASSKREETQYF	TGTGCCAGCAGCAAGAGGGAAGAGACCCAGTACTTC
TRBV6-4	.	TRBJ1-1	few	CASSASTENTEAFF	TGTGCCAGCAGTGCGTCGACAGAGAACACTGAAGCTTTCTTT
TRBV5-1	.	TRBJ2-2	.	CASSFAGTLNTGELFF	TGCGCCAGCAGCTTCGCCGGGACTTTGAACACCGGGGAGCTGTTTTTT
TRBV2	.	TRBJ1-3	.	CASSEGGVSGNTIYF	TGTGCCAGCAGTGAAGGGGGGGTCTCTGGAAACACCATATATTTT
TRBV10-2	TRBD2	TRBJ2-3	.	CASSEYIAGSTRTDTQYF	TGCGCCAGCAGTGAATATATAGCGGGGAGTACTCGCACAGATACGCAGTATTTT
TRBV4-3	.	TRBJ1-2	.	CASSPGTTRGGYTF	TGCGCCAGCAGCCCCGGGACAACCCGGGGTGGCTACACCTTC
TRBV7-2	.	TRBJ2-3	once	CASSFLSVSTDTQYF	TGTGCCAGCAGCTTCCTGTCAGTCAGCACAGATACGCAGTATTTT
TRBV11-2	TRBD2	TRBJ2-3	.	CASSPLAGTDTQYF	TGTGCCAGCAGCCCACTAGCGGGCACAGATACGCAGTATTTT
TRBV6-5	.	TRBJ1-2	many	CASRLQGFGYTF	TGTGCCAGCAGGTTACAGGGTTTTGGCTACACCTTC
TRBV6-5	.	TRBJ1-2	.	CASNWDRNYGYTF	TGTGCCAGCAATTGGGACCGTAACTATGGCTACACCTTC
TRBV5-1	TRBD1	TRBJ2-6	.	CASSSRDRGSSGANVLTF	TGCGCCAGCAGCTCCCGGGACAGGGGATCCTCTGGGGCCAACGTCCTGACTTTC
TRBV11-3	TRBD1	TRBJ2-7	.	CASISDRGREQYF	TGTGCCAGCATCTCCGACAGGGGGCGAGAGCAGTACTTC
TRBV4-1	TRBD2	TRBJ2-1	.	CASSQEPLGTSGSPDEQFF	TGCGCCAGCAGCCAAGAGCCTCTAGGGACTAGCGGGAGTCCTGATGAGCAGTTCTTC
TRBV28	TRBD1	TRBJ1-6	.	CASSPTGSNSPLHF	TGTGCCAGCAGTCCGACAGGGTCTAATTCACCCCTCCACTTT
TRBV6-2/TRBV6-3	.	TRBJ2-7	.	CASSYGGASYEQYF	TGTGCCAGCAGTTACGGTGGAGCCTCCTACGAGCAGTACTTC
TRBV11-3	.	TRBJ1-1	.	CASSLGEWGEAFF	TGTGCCAGCAGCTTAGGGGAATGGGGTGAAGCTTTCTTT